These 28 T cell receptor beta chains were all obtained from the same sample, sequenced in a study of T cell changes during pregnancy in multiple sclerosis. Clones were sequenced by immunoSEQ multiplex PCR, and TCRdb holds only the in-frame ones, with some missing. The data show fewer than 55,000 clones, 92% seen once. The sample consisted of peripheral blood, taken after pregnancy. The origin of the receptors is a female donor with multiple sclerosis, enrolled in a pregnancy study.

This chain joins TRBV7-2 and TRBJ2-7; D is uncertain. Germline V gives CDR1 SGHTA, CDR2 FQGNSA. V lost 3 bases and J 1 base, leaving 13 bases between the germline ends. This CDR3 is 15 amino acids long. The DNA of the CDR3 is TGTGCCAGCAGCTTGACTGCCGTGTCATCCTACGAGCAGTACTTC. The encoded protein is CASSLTAVSSYEQYF.

V usage is TRBV5-1 and J usage is TRBJ2-3; 7 bases line up with TRBD2. The CDR3 has 18 amino acids. Germline trimming cut 2 bases from V and 0 bases from J; bases unmatched to any gene: 12. The germline V gene encodes CDR1 SGHRS and CDR2 YFSETQ. The CDR3 spells CASSLQPISGSSTDTQYF. As DNA, the CDR3 is TGCGCCAGCAGCTTACAACCAATTAGCGGGTCTAGCACAGATACGCAGTATTTT.

This clone came up once. The rearrangement joins TRBV15 to TRBJ2-6; D gene unclear. Trimming removed 4 bases at V and 0 bases at J, with 4 bases between. Germline loops: CDR1 LNHNV, CDR2 YYDKDF (reference sequence). CDR3 size: 14 residues. CDR3 region: CATSKHSGANVLTF. The DNA of the CDR3 is TGTGCCACCAGCAAACACTCTGGGGCCAACGTCCTGACTTTC.

In DNA form, the CDR3 reads TGTGCCAGCAGTTTGGGGGGTACCGGGGAGCTGTTTTTT. As protein: CASSLGGTGELFF. The rearrangement joins TRBV28 to TRBJ2-2; D perhaps matches TRBD2 (6 bases). Germline V gives CDR1 MDHEN, CDR2 SYDVKM. V lost 3 bases and J lost 5, with 7 bases in between. This CDR3 has 13 amino acids.

The CDR3 DNA reads as TGTGCCAGCAGTCGACAGGGGGCGGATCAGCCCCAGCATTTT. Protein sequence: CASSRQGADQPQHF. The chain combines TRBV6-5 with TRBJ1-5; TRBD1 agrees at 10 bases. The J segment lost 5 bases and the V segment lost 5 bases, leaving 3 bases of the junction unmatched. The germline CDR1 and CDR2 sequences are MNHEY and SVGAGI. This CDR3 comprises 14 residues.

This chain joins TRBV7-8 and TRBJ1-3, with 7 bases fitting TRBD1. Trimming took 1 base from V and 14 from J; bases not matched to a gene: 14. CDR3 size: 15 residues. The germline V gene encodes CDR1 SGHVS and CDR2 FQNEAQ. CDR3 DNA: TGTGCCAGCAGCTTAGAGGCAGGGGGACTTACTATTGTATATTTT. This sequence encodes CASSLEAGGLTIVYF.

The rearrangement uses TRBV7-2 and TRBJ1-3; D remains unclear. V dropped 1 base and J dropped 0 bases, with 7 bases sitting between them. This CDR3 contains 15 residues. Germline V gene lookup returns CDR1 SGHTA and CDR2 FQGNSA. DNA of the CDR3: TGTGCCAGCAGCTTAGGACACCGCTCTGGAAACACCATATATTTT. Protein: CASSLGHRSGNTIYF. The full variable domain, completed using reference TRBV7-2 and TRBJ1-3, is GAGVSQSPSNKVTEKGKDVELRCDPISGHTALYWYRQSLGQGLEFLIYFQGNSAPDKSGLPSDRFSAERTGGSVSTLTIQRTQQEDSAVYLCASSLGHRSGNTIYFGEGSWLTVV.

V and J are TRBV4-3 and TRBJ2-3; D is unclear. Trimming cost V 4 bases and J 3 bases, with 8 bases left between them. The CDR3 contains 13 residues. CDR1 LGHNA and CDR2 YSLEER come from the germline V gene. CDR3 sequence reads: CASSRLLTDTQYF. CDR3 DNA: TGCGCCAGCAGCCGACTTTTAACAGATACGCAGTATTTT.

This chain links TRBV2 with TRBJ1-1, with 7 bases that match TRBD1. V lost 8 bases and J lost 0; bases outside the gene matches: 3. CDR3 length: 13 residues. Germline values: CDR1 SNHLY, CDR2 FYNNEI. The CDR3 loop reads CASRQGLNTEAFF. The CDR3 DNA sequence: TGTGCCAGCCGACAGGGACTGAACACTGAAGCTTTCTTT. The whole variable domain, filled in from reference TRBV2 and TRBJ1-1, reads EPEVTQTPSHQVTQMGQEVILRCVPISNHLYFYWYRQILGQKVEFLVSFYNNEISEKSEIFDDQFSVERPDGSNFTLKIRSTKLEDSAMYFCASRQGLNTEAFFGQGTRLTVV.

The chain is built from TRBV6-6 and TRBJ1-3, with D hard to call. V lost 9 bases and J 1 base, leaving 16 bases between the germline ends. Germline CDR1 reads MNHNY; CDR2 reads SVGAGI (reference sequence). This CDR3 has 15 residues. CDR3 in DNA: TGTGCCAGTCGGGTGTCTTTTGGATCTGGAAACACCATATATTTT. It encodes CASRVSFGSGNTIYF.

Written as DNA, the CDR3 is TGCAGCGTTGAACTACAGCAGAACACTGAAGCTTTCTTT. This gives the protein CSVELQQNTEAFF. The J gene is TRBJ1-1, the V gene TRBV29-1; D gene uncertain. The CDR3 covers 13 residues. V dropped 2 bases and J dropped 1 base, with 8 bases sitting between them. CDR1 is SQVTM, CDR2 ANQGSEA, per germline. Drawing the rest from reference TRBV29-1 and TRBJ1-1, the complete variable domain is SAVISQKPSRDICQRGTSLTIQCQVDSQVTMMFWYRQQPGQSLTLIATANQGSEATYESGFVIDKFPISRPNLTFSTLTVSNMSPEDSSIYLCSVELQQNTEAFFGQGTRLTVV.

This clone occurred a few times. The V gene is TRBV4-3, the J gene TRBJ2-7, with D possibly matching TRBD2 (6 bases). The CDR3 loop spans 18 amino acids. Germline V lookup: CDR1 LGHNA, CDR2 YSLEER. V was trimmed by 1 base and J by 4 bases, leaving 23 bases between them. CDR3 loop: CASSQGGDGAPLGYEQYF. In nucleotides, the CDR3 is TGCGCCAGCAGCCAAGGGGGGGACGGCGCCCCTCTGGGGTACGAGCAGTACTTC.

This sequence joins TRBV29-1 and TRBJ2-3; 7 bases are a match to TRBD2. Unmatched junction bases numbered 4, after V lost 8 bases and J lost 5 bases. The CDR3 is made up of 11 amino acids. Per germline, CDR1 SQVTM and CDR2 ANQGSEA. The chain's CDR3 is CSTGGRDTQYF. The DNA for the CDR3 is TGCAGCACCGGGGGGAGAGATACGCAGTATTTT.

CDR3 protein: CASSAGSLGYTF. CDR3 coding DNA: TGTGCCAGCAGTGCCGGGTCACTTGGCTACACCTTC. The chain has TRBV6-4 and TRBJ1-2, with D hard to call. CDR3 size: 12 residues. V was trimmed by 4 bases and J by 7 bases, leaving 10 bases between them. Germline lookup yields CDR1 MRHNA and CDR2 SNTAGT.

This clone has only a few counts. The rearrangement uses TRBV23-1 and TRBJ1-3; TRBD1 might be the D (6 bases). TRBV23-1 is given ORF status, its function remaining uncertain. Trimming took off 0 bases at V and 2 bases at J, with 14 bases between the two ends. The CDR3 runs to 17 residues. The CDR3 region has the DNA TGCGCCAGCAGTCAATCCTACGGGGGGCTAGCTGGAAACACCATATATTTT. This sequence encodes CASSQSYGGLAGNTIYF.

The V call is TRBV4-1, the J call TRBJ1-5; D is undetermined. This CDR3 has 14 residues. Per germline, CDR1 MGHRA and CDR2 YSYEKL. Trimming left V 1 base short and J 2 bases short, with 6 bases between. The CDR3 loop reads CASSQVEGNQPQHF. CDR3 coding DNA: TGCGCCAGCAGCCAAGTGGAGGGCAATCAGCCCCAGCATTTT.

V usage is TRBV10-3 and J usage is TRBJ2-3, with 11 positions matching TRBD2. The CDR3 has 16 amino acids. Trimming removed 7 bases from V and 4 bases from J; junction bases left unmatched: 10. The germline gives CDR1 ENHRY, CDR2 SYGVKD. The CDR3 reads CAITRHSGGAADTQYF. The CDR3 DNA follows: TGTGCCATCACCCGTCATAGCGGGGGGGCCGCAGATACGCAGTATTTT.

This sequence joins TRBV30 and TRBJ2-3; 8 bases fit TRBD2. Germline V CDR1 and CDR2: GTSNPN, SVGIG (reference sequence). This CDR3 spans 15 amino acids. V lost 3 bases, J lost 1 base, and 6 bases stayed unmatched. This CDR3 reads CAWSRRGAGTDTQYF. In DNA form, the CDR3 reads TGTGCCTGGAGCCGGCGGGGGGCGGGCACAGATACGCAGTATTTT.

V gene TRBV7-2 combines with J gene TRBJ2-1; D ambiguous. Per germline, CDR1 SGHTA and CDR2 FQGNSA. This CDR3 has 13 amino acids. Trimming removed 5 bases from V and 3 bases from J, with 8 bases in between. The DNA of the CDR3 is TGTGCCAGCAGCGGCCGGGTCTACAATGAGCAGTTCTTC. Translated, it gives CASSGRVYNEQFF. Full variable domain (outside the CDR3, taken from reference TRBV7-2 and TRBJ2-1): GAGVSQSPSNKVTEKGKDVELRCDPISGHTALYWYRQSLGQGLEFLIYFQGNSAPDKSGLPSDRFSAERTGGSVSTLTIQRTQQEDSAVYLCASSGRVYNEQFFGPGTRLTVL.

The gene calls are TRBV10-3 and TRBJ1-2, with D possibly matching TRBD1 (6 bases). The CDR3 has 12 amino acids. The V end lost 9 bases, the J end lost 2 bases, and 10 bases lay between the germline ends. Per the germline V gene, CDR1 is ENHRY and CDR2 is SYGVKD. The CDR3 is CAIAQGNYGYTF. The CDR3 DNA reads TGTGCCATTGCTCAGGGGAACTATGGCTACACCTTC.

The chain couples TRBV14 to TRBJ1-3; 9 positions agree with TRBD1. This CDR3 contains 18 residues. After removal of 4 bases from V and 0 bases from J, the junction contained 10 bases not matched to a gene. Germline CDR1 is SGHDN and CDR2 is FVKESK. As DNA, the CDR3 is TGTGCCAGCAGCCCCGCTCGGACAGGGGTCCCCTCTGGAAACACCATATATTTT. This sequence encodes CASSPARTGVPSGNTIYF.

The chain has TRBV7-2 and TRBJ2-3, with TRBD1 identical over 7 bases. There are 15 residues in the CDR3. Germline CDR1 is SGHTA and CDR2 is FQGNSA. Trimming at V came to 5 bases and at J to 1 base, leaving 6 bases not matched to a gene. The CDR3 protein is CASSMTGWGTDTQYF. The DNA for the CDR3 is TGTGCCAGCAGCATGACAGGGTGGGGCACAGATACGCAGTATTTT. Combining the CDR3 with reference TRBV7-2 and TRBJ2-3 gives the whole variable domain GAGVSQSPSNKVTEKGKDVELRCDPISGHTALYWYRQSLGQGLEFLIYFQGNSAPDKSGLPSDRFSAERTGGSVSTLTIQRTQQEDSAVYLCASSMTGWGTDTQYFGPGTRLTVL.

The V gene is TRBV14, the J gene TRBJ2-7; a possible D gene is TRBD1 (6 bases). The CDR3 sequence is 15 residues long. Germline lookup yields CDR1 SGHDN and CDR2 FVKESK. V shed 1 base and J shed 4 bases, with 14 bases lying between them. This CDR3 reads CASSQGTVGAYEQYF. CDR3 sequence (DNA): TGTGCCAGCAGCCAAGGGACAGTTGGGGCTTACGAGCAGTACTTC.

The chain has TRBV14 and TRBJ1-4; possibly TRBD1 for D (6 bases). Germline CDR1 is SGHDN and CDR2 is FVKESK. Trimming shortened V by 2 bases and J by 8 bases, and 15 bases separated the two germline ends. The CDR3 has 15 amino acids. The CDR3 loop is CASSQKQGSGEKLFF. CDR3 nucleotide sequence: TGTGCCAGCAGCCAAAAACAGGGATCAGGGGAAAAACTGTTTTTT.

This clone was recorded a few times. V is TRBV2 and J is TRBJ1-3; a possible D gene is TRBD1 (6 bases). CDR1 is SNHLY, CDR2 FYNNEI, per germline. The ends were cut back, 5 bases at V and 4 bases at J, with 18 bases in the middle. The CDR3 covers 16 residues. The CDR3 loop reads CASSPRGQVSGNTIYF. CDR3 nucleotides: TGTGCCAGCAGTCCTAGGGGACAAGTGTCCGGAAACACCATATATTTT.

V gene TRBV6-4 combines with J gene TRBJ2-3, with a weak D call TRBD2 (6 bases). With 3 bases removed from V and 0 bases from J, the gap between germline ends came to 10 bases. The CDR3 runs to 15 residues. Germline V lookup: CDR1 MRHNA, CDR2 SNTAGT. The CDR3 is CASSESGESTDTQYF. CDR3 nucleotides: TGTGCCAGCAGTGAATCGGGGGAGAGCACAGATACGCAGTATTTT.

The chain is built from TRBV5-4 and TRBJ2-2; D is ambiguous. V lost 2 bases to trimming and J lost 1 base, with 6 bases between them. The CDR3 has 14 amino acids. Germline-derived CDR1 and CDR2 are SGHNT and YYREEE (reference sequence). DNA of the CDR3: TGTGCCAGCAGCTTCGACAAGAACACCGGGGAGCTGTTTTTT. Protein: CASSFDKNTGELFF. The full variable domain, its missing parts supplied by reference TRBV5-4 and TRBJ2-2, is ETGVTQSPTHLIKTRGQQVTLRCSSQSGHNTVSWYQQALGQGPQFIFQYYREEENGRGNFPPRFSGLQFPNYSSELNVNALELDDSALYLCASSFDKNTGELFFGEGSRLTVL.

In the case of this clone: The germline gene is not matched at one end of the junction; a read error may be the cause. This chain uses TRBV7-2 with TRBJ2-1; TRBD2 matches 12 bases. From germline, CDR1 is SGHTA and CDR2 FQGNSA. CDR3 length: 15 residues. In DNA, the CDR3 is TGTGCCAGCAGCCTAGCGGGGGGGCCGGGAAATGAGCAGTTCTTC. Translating gives CASSLAGGPGNEQFF.